This T cell receptor beta chain appears in the sequencing data of a study of glioma-infiltrating T cells after dendritic cell vaccination. The CDR3 extends over 14 amino acids. Germline V gives CDR1 SGHDT, CDR2 YYEEEE. Unmatched junction bases numbered 6, after V lost 3 bases and J lost 4 bases. The PCR used 60 V beta and 13 J beta primers. The method was immunoSEQ multiplex PCR; TCRdb's version includes in-frame clones alone and lacks a portion of them. The repertoire includes tens of thousands of clones, about 80% of them detected once, and 2% to 2.5% sits in the top ten. The clonotype was recovered from a human donor with glioblastoma. This specimen was blood, taken before dendritic cell vaccination. This chain joins TRBV5-6 and TRBJ1-1; 7 bases are a match to TRBD1. The CDR3 nucleotides read TGTGCCAGCAGCTGGAGGGGGCGCGGCACTGAAGCTTTCTTT. Protein sequence: CASSWRGRGTEAFF. Full variable domain (missing parts from reference TRBV5-6 and TRBJ1-1): DAGVTQSPTHLIKTRGQQVTLRCSPKSGHDTVSWYQQALGQGPQFIFQYYEEEERQRGNFPDRFSGHQFPNYSSELNVNALLLGDSALYLCASSWRGRGTEAFFGQGTRLTVV.